Shown below are 30 T cell receptor beta chains from a single sample sequenced in a study of brain T cells in children with intractable seizures. Sequencing used immunoSEQ multiplex PCR; TCRdb keeps in-frame clones, though not all of them. The sample lists hundreds of thousands of clones, 85% to 95% occurring once. The time point here: blood from clinic visit 5 months post-surgery; TSC patient then seizure free. This sample comprised peripheral blood, obtained approximately 5 months after surgery. The receptors come from a boy under three years old with tuberous sclerosis and intractable seizures.

The chain carries TRBV28 and TRBJ2-7; D unresolved. From germline, CDR1 is MDHEN and CDR2 SYDVKM. The CDR3 has 11 amino acids. The V gene lost 4 bases and the J gene lost 3 bases, with 4 bases spanning the gap. This CDR3 is CASSSGYEQYF. CDR3 coding DNA: TGTGCCAGCAGTTCCGGCTACGAGCAGTACTTC. Full variable domain (missing parts from reference TRBV28 and TRBJ2-7): DVKVTQSSRYLVKRTGEKVFLECVQDMDHENMFWYRQDPGLGLRLIYFSYDVKMKEKGDIPEGYSVSREKKERFSLILESASTNQTSMYLCASSSGYEQYFGPGTRLTVT.

The chain links TRBV12-3 or TRBV12-4 to TRBJ2-2, with D uncertain. Trimming left V 4 bases short and J 6 bases short, with 3 bases between. The CDR3 loop spans 11 amino acids. The CDR3 DNA follows: TGTGCCAGCAGTTACCCCGGGGAGCTGTTTTTT. It translates to CASSYPGELFF.

The CDR3, as DNA: TGTGCCAGCACCACTTTTATGGTGGCTAGCGGGAGCTACAATGAGCAGTTCTTC. Encoded protein: CASTTFMVASGSYNEQFF. The V and J genes are TRBV11-2 and TRBJ2-1; 10 bases match TRBD2. Germline-derived CDR1 and CDR2 are SGHAT and FQNNGV. Trimming cost V 7 bases and J 3 bases; bases outside gene matches: 15. The CDR3 contains 18 residues.

The chain employs TRBV11-2 and TRBJ2-3, with 11 bases lining up with TRBD2. The length of the CDR3 is 17 residues. V trimming: 1 base; J trimming: 2 bases; junction bases outside the gene matches: 5. Germline V gene data show CDR1 as SGHAT and CDR2 as FQNNGV. Written as DNA, the CDR3 is TGTGCCAGCAGCTTAGGGACTAGCGGGCCGAACACAGATACGCAGTATTTT. This codes for CASSLGTSGPNTDTQYF.

V and J are TRBV7-8 and TRBJ2-1, with D unclear. The CDR3 is 12 residues long. V lost 2 bases and J 4 bases, leaving 3 bases between the germline ends. Germline V gene data show CDR1 as SGHVS and CDR2 as FQNEAQ. The CDR3 coding sequence is TGTGCCAGCAGCTTAAATTACAATGAGCAGTTCTTC. This translates into CASSLNYNEQFF.

The genes are TRBV5-1 and TRBJ1-2; perhaps TRBD1 as D (5 bases). Trimming shortened V by 4 bases and J by 4 bases, and 17 bases separated the two germline ends. Germline CDR1 is SGHRS and CDR2 is YFSETQ. The CDR3 consists of 15 residues. This chain's CDR3 is CASSPGSGKSYGYTF. CDR3 DNA: TGCGCCAGCAGCCCTGGCTCAGGGAAGAGCTATGGCTACACCTTC.

A few counts support this clone. The chain links TRBV30 to TRBJ1-2; D is unclear. This CDR3 region has 11 residues. Germline V lookup: CDR1 GTSNPN, CDR2 SVGIG (reference sequence). Trimming shortened V by 0 bases and J by 3 bases, and 2 bases separated the two germline ends. The CDR3 protein is CAWSVHYGYTF. CDR3 DNA sequence: TGTGCCTGGAGTGTACACTATGGCTACACCTTC.

The V call is TRBV11-2, the J call TRBJ1-2; D remains ambiguous. The CDR3 runs 13 residues. Germline V gene lookup returns CDR1 SGHAT and CDR2 FQNNGV. The V end lost 1 base, the J end lost 3 bases, and 6 bases lay between the germline ends. The CDR3 DNA sequence: TGTGCCAGCAGCTTAGGGGTTGACTATGGCTACACCTTC. It translates to CASSLGVDYGYTF.

The chain's CDR3 is CASSHDLKAEAFF. The CDR3 DNA is TGCGCCAGCAGCCATGACCTCAAGGCTGAAGCTTTCTTT. The V call is TRBV4-1, the J call TRBJ1-1; D ambiguous. Germline-derived CDR1 and CDR2 are MGHRA and YSYEKL. The CDR3 is 13 amino acids. Trimming shortened V by 3 bases and J by 6 bases, and 11 bases separated the two germline ends.

The chain employs TRBV7-9 and TRBJ1-1, with D hard to call. CDR3 length: 15 residues. Germline CDR1 reads SEHNR; CDR2 reads FQNEAQ (reference sequence). V was clipped by 2 bases and J by 0 bases, with 10 bases between them. CDR3: CASSLWVSMNTEAFF. In DNA form, the CDR3 reads TGTGCCAGCAGCTTATGGGTCAGCATGAACACTGAAGCTTTCTTT.

This clone was counted once. The rearrangement links TRBV29-1 to TRBJ1-1; no clear D gene. With 6 bases removed from V and 4 bases from J, the gap between germline ends came to 9 bases. CDR1 is SQVTM and CDR2 is ANQGSEA in the germline V gene. The CDR3 loop spans 11 amino acids. Here the CDR3 reads CSVPPATEAFF. For the CDR3, the DNA is TGCAGCGTCCCACCCGCCACTGAAGCTTTCTTT.

The genes are TRBV25-1 and TRBJ2-3; TRBD1 matches 10 bases. CDR1 is MGHDK, CDR2 SYGVNS, per germline. With 4 bases clipped from V and 1 base from J, the junction kept 5 bases outside the gene matches. The CDR3 sequence is 16 residues long. CDR3 nucleotides: TGTGCCAGCAGTGGCGGGGGGACAGGGGGCACAGATACGCAGTATTTT. Protein sequence: CASSGGGTGGTDTQYF.

The chain uses TRBV2 and TRBJ1-4, with D perhaps matching TRBD1 (5 bases). Germline CDR1 is SNHLY and CDR2 is FYNNEI. Trimming pared 3 bases from V and 7 bases from J, leaving 12 bases between. The CDR3 covers 14 residues. CDR3 nucleotides: TGTGCCAGCAGTGAGGGGGGGTCGGGTGAAAAACTGTTTTTT. It is translated as CASSEGGSGEKLFF.

The chain couples TRBV7-8 to TRBJ2-5; D is unresolved. Gene TRBJ2-7 matches the end of the DNA better, so the J call may be wrong. This CDR3 has 14 amino acids. Germline CDR1 reads SGHVS; CDR2 reads FQNEAQ. Here the CDR3 DNA reads TGTGCCAGCAGCTTAGTCTCCAGCTCCTACGAGCAGTACTTC. Protein: CASSLVSSSYEQYF.

This rearrangement joins TRBV6-5 to TRBJ2-1, with TRBD2 matching 11 bases. V dropped 5 bases and J dropped 3; count of bases not matched to a gene: 3. Germline V gene lookup returns CDR1 MNHEY and CDR2 SVGAGI. The CDR3 runs 15 residues. CDR3 loop: CASSISGGVYNEQFF. For the CDR3, the DNA is TGTGCCAGCAGTATTAGCGGGGGGGTCTACAATGAGCAGTTCTTC.

The rearrangement joins TRBV18 to TRBJ1-1; possibly TRBD1 for D (6 bases). Trimming cost V 0 bases and J 8 bases, with 7 bases left between them. The CDR3 loop spans 12 amino acids. Germline CDR1 is KGHSH and CDR2 is LQKENI. The CDR3 loop reads CASSPPGQEAFF. CDR3 coding DNA: TGTGCCAGCTCACCACCCGGACAGGAAGCTTTCTTT.

The CDR3 sequence: CATSRTPGTSGRLGQFF. The CDR3 DNA follows: TGTGCCACCAGCAGGACACCCGGGACTAGCGGGCGCCTGGGGCAGTTCTTC. This rearrangement joins TRBV15 to TRBJ2-1, with TRBD2 identical over 12 bases. CDR3 size: 17 residues. Germline CDR1 LNHNV, CDR2 YYDKDF (reference sequence). J was trimmed by 12 bases and V by 3 bases; bases with no gene match: 15. The variable domain in full, with the rest retrieved from reference TRBV15 and TRBJ2-1, is DAMVIQNPRYQVTQFGKPVTLSCSQTLNHNVMYWYQQKSSQAPKLLFHYYDKDFNNEADTPDNFQSRRPNTSFCFLDIRSPGLGDTAMYLCATSRTPGTSGRLGQFFGPGTRLTVL.

The CDR3 DNA is TGTGCCAGCAGCTACCGGGAGATTAACTACAATGAGCAGTTCTTC. It specifies CASSYREINYNEQFF. V and J are TRBV11-1 and TRBJ2-1; a weak D match, TRBD2 (6 bases). Germline V gene sequence: CDR1 SGHAT, CDR2 FQDESV (reference sequence). The CDR3 runs 15 residues. V was shortened by 4 bases and J by 3 bases, with 13 bases between the two germline ends.

The chain carries TRBV4-1 and TRBJ1-1; D not certain. Per the germline V gene, CDR1 is MGHRA and CDR2 is YSYEKL. CDR3 length: 17 amino acids. The V gene lost 1 base and the J gene lost 3 bases, with 18 bases spanning the gap. Written as DNA, the CDR3 is TGCGCCAGCAGCCAAGGCGGCTGGGCCACCGGGGACACTGAAGCTTTCTTT. The encoded protein is CASSQGGWATGDTEAFF.

J is TRBJ1-5 and V is TRBV19; unclear D gene. In germline, CDR1 is LNHDA, CDR2 SQIVND (reference sequence). With 7 bases removed from V and 7 bases from J, the gap between germline ends came to 20 bases. The CDR3 totals 15 residues. The CDR3: CASNYEVSGEQPQHF. In DNA, the CDR3 is TGTGCCAGTAATTACGAGGTCTCAGGTGAGCAGCCCCAGCATTTT.

The chain is built from TRBV7-3 and TRBJ1-2; D unresolved. Germline CDR1 and CDR2: SGHTA and FQGTGA. Deletions cut 3 bases from V and 7 bases from J, with 18 bases between. The CDR3 runs 15 residues. The CDR3 coding sequence is TGTGCCAGCAGCTTCAGACCGAAGGACTCCTCTGGCTACACCTTC. It specifies CASSFRPKDSSGYTF.

The chain employs TRBV6-5 and TRBJ1-5, with unresolved D. The CDR3 covers 15 residues. Trimming removed 2 bases at V and 5 bases at J, with 13 bases between. CDR1 and CDR2 (germline): MNHEY, SVGAGI. The CDR3 bases are TGTGCCAGCAGTTACATAAGACACAGAGATCAGCCCCAGCATTTT. This sequence encodes CASSYIRHRDQPQHF.

The chain uses TRBV3-1 (or the pseudogene TRBV3-2) and TRBJ1-2; D is uncertain. The V end lost 4 bases, the J end lost 4 bases, and 16 bases lay between the germline ends. The CDR3 is 15 residues long. Germline assignment: CDR1 LGHDT and CDR2 YNNKEL (reference sequence). Here the CDR3 reads CASSPPSHGSYGYTF. In nucleotides, the CDR3 is TGTGCCAGCAGCCCCCCCAGCCACGGGTCCTATGGCTACACCTTC.

This sequence joins TRBV29-1 and TRBJ2-3, with TRBD2 identical over 8 bases. V was pared by 7 bases and J by 0 bases, with 12 bases of the junction left unmatched. Looked up from germline, CDR1 is SQVTM and CDR2 is ANQGSEA. The CDR3 sequence is 16 residues long. This CDR3 reads CSASSGRHRSTDTQYF. CDR3 nucleotide sequence: TGCAGCGCTTCTAGCGGGCGTCACAGAAGCACAGATACGCAGTATTTT.

The gene calls are TRBV20-1 and TRBJ1-4; TRBD1 might be the D (5 bases). Trimming removed 3 bases from V and 10 bases from J, with 15 bases in between. Per the germline V gene, CDR1 is DFQATT and CDR2 is SNEGSKA (reference sequence). CDR3 length: 13 amino acids. The CDR3 region is CSASGDHGRKLFF. The DNA of the CDR3 is TGCAGTGCTAGTGGGGACCACGGGAGAAAACTGTTTTTT.

This clone was observed once. The chain has TRBV19 and TRBJ2-5; TRBD1 aligns across 10 bases. V lost 8 bases and J lost 3; bases outside the gene matches: 9. Germline CDR1 is LNHDA and CDR2 is SQIVND (reference sequence). This CDR3 is 15 amino acids long. For the CDR3, the DNA is TGTGCCAGTCGGGACAGGGGATGGGGGAAAGAGACCCAGTACTTC. This codes for CASRDRGWGKETQYF.

The J gene is TRBJ2-5, the V gene TRBV6-5; D may be TRBD1 (5 bases). There are 15 residues in the CDR3. Trimming took off 2 bases at V and 5 bases at J, with 15 bases between the two ends. The V gene's germline CDR1 is MNHEY and CDR2 SVGAGI. For the CDR3, the DNA is TGTGCCAGCAGTTACATGAGCCAGGGTAGGGAGACCCAGTACTTC. This sequence encodes CASSYMSQGRETQYF.

V is TRBV19 and J is TRBJ2-1; D ambiguous. The CDR3 runs to 15 residues. V lost 0 bases, J lost 1 base, and 7 bases lay in between. Germline V gene data show CDR1 as LNHDA and CDR2 as SQIVND (reference sequence). The CDR3 region is CASSIEGRSYNEQFF. The CDR3 nucleotides read TGTGCCAGTAGTATAGAGGGTCGGTCCTACAATGAGCAGTTCTTC.

V is TRBV12-3 or TRBV12-4 and J is TRBJ1-2; perhaps TRBD1 as D (5 bases). Trimming took 1 base from V and 8 from J, leaving 11 bases between them. The CDR3 is 13 amino acids. Here the CDR3 DNA reads TGTGCCAGCAGTTTAGGGGGGAAGATGGGCTACACCTTC. Translation: CASSLGGKMGYTF.

This chain links TRBV21-1 with TRBJ2-1; the D call in the table, TRBD2, was not verified against the DNA. TRBV21-1 is flagged as a pseudogene. The CDR3 is 14 amino acids. The CDR3: CASRGLAAYNEQFF. CDR3 DNA sequence: TGTGCCAGCAGAGGCCTAGCGGCCTACAATGAGCAGTTCTTC.